This record looks at one TCR beta chain sequence and its context. V lost 3 bases and J lost 5; bases outside the gene matches: 11. This CDR3 region has 16 residues. CDR1 is KGHSH, CDR2 LQKENI, per germline. The entry originates in a study of blood T cell repertoires in COVID-19. Clones were read by immunoSEQ multiplex PCR, and TCRdb kept only the in-frame ones, dropping some. The sample consists of approximately 120,000 clones, about 85% of them appearing once. This receptor was obtained from a woman aged 80 or older with COVID-19, enrolled during active disease. What was sequenced was peripheral blood. The chain links TRBV18 to TRBJ2-7, with 9 bases that match TRBD1. CDR3 DNA sequence: TGTGCCAGCTCACCTAATAGACCGGGACAGGGCCACGAGCAGTACTTC. Its translation is CASSPNRPGQGHEQYF. Drawing the rest from reference TRBV18 and TRBJ2-7, the complete variable domain is NAGVMQNPRHLVRRRGQEARLRCSPMKGHSHVYWYRQLPEEGLKFMVYLQKENIIDESGMPKERFSAEFPKEGPSILRIQQVVRGDSAAYFCASSPNRPGQGHEQYFGPGTRLTVT.